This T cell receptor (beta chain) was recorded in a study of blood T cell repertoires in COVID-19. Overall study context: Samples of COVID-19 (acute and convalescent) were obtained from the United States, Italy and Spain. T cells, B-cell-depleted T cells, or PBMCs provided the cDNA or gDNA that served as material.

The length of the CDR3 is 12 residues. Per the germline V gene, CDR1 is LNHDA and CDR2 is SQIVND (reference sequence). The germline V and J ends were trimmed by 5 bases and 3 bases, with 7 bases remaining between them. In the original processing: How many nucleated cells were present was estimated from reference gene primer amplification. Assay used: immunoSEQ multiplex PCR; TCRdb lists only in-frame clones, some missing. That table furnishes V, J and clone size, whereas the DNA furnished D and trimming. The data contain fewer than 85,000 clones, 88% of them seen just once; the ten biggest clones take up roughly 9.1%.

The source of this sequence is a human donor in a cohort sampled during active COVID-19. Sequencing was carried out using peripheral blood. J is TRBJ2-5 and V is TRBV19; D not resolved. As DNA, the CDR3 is TGTGCCAGTAGTCGAGTAGAAGAGACCCAGTACTTC. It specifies CASSRVEETQYF.